Presented here are 7 T cell receptor beta chains from one specimen sequenced in a study of blood T cells in healthy people across ages. The use of a sample-barcoded 5' primer and a J-beta primer mix characterized a second PCR of roughly 6 to 12 cycles. MiXCR, applied by TCRdb to the 5' RACE reads, yields one record per CDR3 protein. The repertoire includes roughly 1.7 million distinct CDR3 sequences, about 32% of them detected once, and around 11% sits in the top ten. What was sequenced was blood. The receptors derive from a young woman in good health.

Notes on this clonotype: Given a much more abundant clone one base away, this may be a read error. The CDR3 nucleotides are TGTGCCAGCAGCTATTATACATCTAGCGAGAGGGCCGTTGAGCAGTTCTTC. Translating it yields CASSYYTSSERAVEQFF. The V and J genes are TRBV7-9 and TRBJ2-1; possibly TRBD2 for D (6 bases). The CDR3 is 17 amino acids. Germline loops: CDR1 SEHNR, CDR2 FQNEAQ (reference sequence). The V end lost 4 bases, the J end lost 9 bases, and 25 bases lay between the germline ends. Full variable domain (rest looked up from reference TRBV7-9 and TRBJ2-1): DTGVSQNPRHKITKRGQNVTFRCDPISEHNRLYWYRQTLGQGPEFLTYFQNEAQLEKSRLLSDRFSAERPKGSFSTLEIQRTEQGDSAMYLCASSYYTSSERAVEQFFGPGTRLTVL.

This clonotype turned up a few times. The J gene is TRBJ2-7, the V gene TRBV6-5; D might be TRBD1 (7 bases). CDR1 is MNHEY, CDR2 SVGAGI, per germline. Between the trimmed V and J ends, which lost 6 bases and 1 base, there was a span of 19 bases. This CDR3 contains 16 residues. CDR3 bases: TGTGCCAGCAGCCGGGGAGGCACACAGGGGTCCTACGAGCAGTACTTC. Residues: CASSRGGTQGSYEQYF.

This clonotype came up a few times. V usage is TRBV25-1 and J usage is TRBJ1-6, with TRBD1 identical over 8 bases. Germline loops: CDR1 MGHDK, CDR2 SYGVNS. Trimming cost V 1 base and J 10 bases; bases outside gene matches: 6. The CDR3 extends over 15 amino acids. This CDR3 reads CASSESDRAGSPLHF. DNA of the CDR3: TGTGCCAGCAGTGAATCGGACAGGGCTGGCTCACCCCTCCACTTT.

The rearrangement links TRBV5-1 to TRBJ2-3, with D uncertain. The germline V gene encodes CDR1 SGHRS and CDR2 YFSETQ. The CDR3 is made up of 17 amino acids. V was cut by 3 bases and J by 6 bases, with 23 bases left in between. The CDR3 spells CASSYPRPGKALDTQYF. Here the CDR3 DNA reads TGCGCCAGCAGCTACCCCCGTCCAGGAAAAGCCTTGGATACGCAGTATTTT.

The chain uses TRBV6-6 and TRBJ2-3, with 8 bases aligning to TRBD1. CDR3 length equals 16 residues. Germline trimming cut 6 bases from V and 1 base from J; bases unmatched to any gene: 9. The germline V gene encodes CDR1 MNHNY and CDR2 SVGAGI (reference sequence). CDR3 bases: TGTGCCAGCAGCGAGAGACAGGGGAGAGGCACAGATACGCAGTATTTT. This gives the protein CASSERQGRGTDTQYF.

In its sample, this clonotype was seen a few times. This sequence joins TRBV4-1 and TRBJ2-1; TRBD1 aligns across 8 bases. The V segment lost 0 bases and the J segment 8 bases; nucleotides outside the gene matches: 6. CDR3 length equals 15 residues. Germline CDR1 is MGHRA and CDR2 is YSYEKL. In nucleotides, the CDR3 is TGCGCCAGCAGCCAAGACAGGGGGCGCATCGATGAGCAGTTCTTC. As protein: CASSQDRGRIDEQFF.

Notes on this clonotype: This could be a read error, since a much larger clone is one nucleotide away. This chain joins TRBV11-2 and TRBJ2-1; a possible D gene is TRBD1 (6 bases). The CDR3 loop spans 16 amino acids. The germline gives CDR1 SGHAT, CDR2 FQNNGV. The V gene lost 3 bases and the J gene lost 8 bases, with 20 bases spanning the gap. CDR3 coding DNA: TGTGCCAGCAGCTTGGTAGTCGGGACAAAGGACGATGAGCAGTTCTTC. This codes for CASSLVVGTKDDEQFF.